What follows are 20 T cell receptor beta chains derived from one specimen sequenced in a study of shared clonotypes between healthy human individuals. Assay used: immunoSEQ multiplex PCR; TCRdb lists only in-frame clones, some missing. The table has 560,000 or so clones, 95% to 96% seen once. CD45RO negativity and positive selection for CCR7 defined naive CD8 cells, a population that excluded terminally differentiated effector memory CD45RA+ cells. Sequenced input: naive CD8+ T cells sorted from blood. Receptors were obtained from a woman aged 25 to 39 in good health.

The chain is built from TRBV14 and TRBJ2-3; D may be TRBD2 (5 bases). The CDR3 consists of 15 residues. CDR1 is SGHDN and CDR2 is FVKESK in the germline V gene. V shed 4 bases and J shed 0 bases, with 11 bases lying between them. CDR3 region: CASSPWEHSTDTQYF. CDR3 sequence (DNA): TGTGCCAGCAGCCCGTGGGAGCACAGCACAGATACGCAGTATTTT.

The gene calls are TRBV7-2 and TRBJ1-1, with unresolved D. The CDR3 consists of 12 residues. Germline V lookup: CDR1 SGHTA, CDR2 FQGNSA. Trimming removed 5 bases at V and 3 bases at J, with 7 bases between. The CDR3 coding sequence is TGTGCCAGCAGCGGGCAGGACACTGAAGCTTTCTTT. Translating gives CASSGQDTEAFF.

This clone appeared a single time. The rearrangement uses TRBV6-5 and TRBJ2-5; no clear D gene. The germline gives CDR1 MNHEY, CDR2 SVGAGI. The V and J ends lost 6 bases and 4 bases respectively, with 6 bases between them. The CDR3 length is 11 residues. The CDR3 DNA sequence: TGTGCCAGCAGGACCCGAGAGACCCAGTACTTC. Its protein is CASRTRETQYF.

The chain employs TRBV2 and TRBJ2-1, with unresolved D. Trimming left V 1 base short and J 7 bases short, with 2 bases between. Germline CDR1 and CDR2: SNHLY and FYNNEI. This CDR3 comprises 11 residues. CDR3 DNA sequence: TGTGCCAGCAGTGAAGTTAATGAGCAGTTCTTC. Residues: CASSEVNEQFF.

The V call is TRBV14, the J call TRBJ2-1, with unresolved D. The V gene lost 0 bases and the J gene lost 3 bases, with 12 bases spanning the gap. The V gene's germline CDR1 is SGHDN and CDR2 FVKESK. The CDR3 consists of 16 residues. The CDR3 coding sequence is TGTGCCAGCAGCCAAGACCGGCTACGAGGCTACAATGAGCAGTTCTTC. Translating it yields CASSQDRLRGYNEQFF.

This clone was picked up one time. The chain carries TRBV7-9 and TRBJ2-7; D uncertain. Germline CDR1 reads SEHNR; CDR2 reads FQNEAQ (reference sequence). The V end was cut by 3 bases, the J end by 6 bases, with 6 bases between. The CDR3 contains 11 residues. The DNA for the CDR3 is TGTGCCAGCAGCTTTACGGGCGAGCAGTACTTC. It yields the protein CASSFTGEQYF. The whole variable domain, filled in from reference TRBV7-9 and TRBJ2-7, reads DTGVSQNPRHKITKRGQNVTFRCDPISEHNRLYWYRQTLGQGPEFLTYFQNEAQLEKSRLLSDRFSAERPKGSFSTLEIQRTEQGDSAMYLCASSFTGEQYFGPGTRLTVT.

The rearrangement uses TRBV27 and TRBJ2-7, with 10 bases aligning to TRBD1. CDR1 is MNHEY, CDR2 SMNVEV, per germline (reference sequence). The CDR3 extends over 16 amino acids. Unmatched junction bases numbered 5, after V lost 0 bases and J lost 3 bases. The CDR3 nucleotides read TGTGCCAGCAGTTTATCGGCCGGGACAGGGGACTACGAGCAGTACTTC. Translating gives CASSLSAGTGDYEQYF.

Points on this clone: The same CDR3 arises from other DNA sequences in this sample as well. The chain links TRBV5-6 to TRBJ2-1; D is undetermined. The germline V gene encodes CDR1 SGHDT and CDR2 YYEEEE. V was pared by 0 bases and J by 4 bases, with 5 bases between. The CDR3 is made up of 13 amino acids. The CDR3 DNA is TGTGCCAGCAGCTTGGGCGGATACAATGAGCAGTTCTTC. This translates into CASSLGGYNEQFF.

The rearrangement joins TRBV7-9 to TRBJ2-2, with 11 bases that match TRBD2. V dropped 5 bases and J dropped 9; count of bases not matched to a gene: 8. Germline assignment: CDR1 SEHNR and CDR2 FQNEAQ (reference sequence). This CDR3 has 15 amino acids. The CDR3 bases are TGTGCCAGCAGCCAAACACTAGCGGGAGCGAGGGAGCTGTTTTTT. It yields the protein CASSQTLAGARELFF. Full variable domain (outside the CDR3, taken from reference TRBV7-9 and TRBJ2-2): DTGVSQNPRHKITKRGQNVTFRCDPISEHNRLYWYRQTLGQGPEFLTYFQNEAQLEKSRLLSDRFSAERPKGSFSTLEIQRTEQGDSAMYLCASSQTLAGARELFFGEGSRLTVL.

The J gene is TRBJ2-1, the V gene TRBV27; 13 bases match TRBD2. With V trimmed by 2 bases and J by 8 bases, 12 bases remained unmatched. Germline CDR1 MNHEY, CDR2 SMNVEV (reference sequence). The CDR3 consists of 18 residues. The CDR3, as DNA: TGTGCCAGCAGTTTAACACTAGCGGGAGGGCCTTCTACAGATGAGCAGTTCTTC. It specifies CASSLTLAGGPSTDEQFF.

The chain joins TRBV5-1 to TRBJ2-7, with 8 bases aligning to TRBD2. In germline, CDR1 is SGHRS, CDR2 YFSETQ. This CDR3 is built from 16 residues. V shed 4 bases, J shed 0 bases, and the junction held 9 bases outside the gene matches. In DNA form, the CDR3 reads TGCGCCAGCAGCCCGCCCCGGGGGGGCTCCTCCTACGAGCAGTACTTC. As protein: CASSPPRGGSSYEQYF.

This rearrangement joins TRBV6-1 to TRBJ2-4; 9 positions agree with TRBD1. CDR1 and CDR2 (germline): MNHNS, SASEGT. CDR3 length equals 16 residues. Trimming took 4 bases from V and 8 from J; bases not matched to a gene: 12. CDR3 in amino acids: CASSGSTGQGRDIQYF. CDR3 DNA: TGTGCCAGCAGTGGGTCCACGGGACAGGGCCGTGACATTCAGTACTTC.

This chain uses TRBV29-1 with TRBJ2-5; 7 bases line up with TRBD1. The V and J ends lost 6 bases and 4 bases, in that order; junction bases with no gene match: 8. CDR1 is SQVTM, CDR2 ANQGSEA, per germline. This CDR3 is built from 13 residues. The CDR3 sequence: CSVPGTARETQYF. The CDR3 nucleotides are TGCAGCGTCCCGGGGACAGCACGAGAGACCCAGTACTTC.

The chain employs TRBV4-2 and TRBJ2-7, with D possibly being TRBD2 (5 bases). Germline loops: CDR1 LGHNA, CDR2 YNFKEQ. The CDR3 runs to 15 residues. Trimming cost V 0 bases and J 2 bases, with 11 bases left between them. CDR3: CASSQDRGPTYEQYF. Written as DNA, the CDR3 is TGTGCCAGCAGCCAAGATAGAGGGCCGACCTACGAGCAGTACTTC.

V and J are TRBV4-1 and TRBJ1-3; unclear D gene. The V and J ends lost 0 bases and 4 bases respectively, with 16 bases between them. The germline V gene has CDR1 MGHRA and CDR2 YSYEKL. The CDR3 totals 17 residues. For the CDR3, the DNA is TGCGCCAGCAGCCAAGATGTGGAGGTTTCGGCGGGAAACACCATATATTTT. Its translation is CASSQDVEVSAGNTIYF.

This chain joins TRBV6-1 and TRBJ2-7; D might be TRBD1 (6 bases). CDR3 size: 17 residues. V lost 0 bases to trimming and J lost 3 bases, with 18 bases between them. Germline V gene sequence: CDR1 MNHNS, CDR2 SASEGT. CDR3 sequence (DNA): TGTGCCAGCAGTGAAGCGGTGGGGGCAGGCAGAGACTACGAGCAGTACTTC. It translates to CASSEAVGAGRDYEQYF.

The V call is TRBV4-1, the J call TRBJ2-5; 8 nucleotides match TRBD2. Trimming removed 3 bases from V and 5 bases from J; junction bases left unmatched: 11. Germline assignment: CDR1 MGHRA and CDR2 YSYEKL. The CDR3 sequence is 16 residues long. The DNA for the CDR3 is TGCGCCAGCAGCCAGGTTATCTCGGGGGGGTGGGAGACCCAGTACTTC. Translating gives CASSQVISGGWETQYF.

This chain links TRBV19 with TRBJ2-1, with 7 positions matching TRBD2. The length of the CDR3 is 13 residues. V was clipped by 5 bases and J by 9 bases; unmatched bases: 7. CDR1 and CDR2 (germline): LNHDA, SQIVND (reference sequence). CDR3 sequence: CASSAGTTSEQFF. Written as DNA, the CDR3 is TGTGCCAGTAGTGCAGGGACTACCTCTGAGCAGTTCTTC.

This chain uses TRBV10-3 with TRBJ2-7; D remains ambiguous. Germline-derived CDR1 and CDR2 are ENHRY and SYGVKD. The CDR3 consists of 15 residues. V was pared by 0 bases and J by 0 bases, with 9 bases between. Written as DNA, the CDR3 is TGTGCCATCAGTGAGTCGAGCCCGACCTCCTACGAGCAGTACTTC. Protein sequence: CAISESSPTSYEQYF.

This clone was counted a single time. V is TRBV2 and J is TRBJ2-1, with 10 nucleotides matching TRBD1. CDR3 length equals 17 residues. Germline V CDR1 and CDR2: SNHLY, FYNNEI. Trimming removed 2 bases from V and 8 bases from J; junction bases left unmatched: 12. CDR3: CASSEPQDRGEVYEQFF. The DNA of the CDR3 is TGTGCCAGCAGTGAACCACAGGACAGGGGGGAAGTTTATGAGCAGTTCTTC.